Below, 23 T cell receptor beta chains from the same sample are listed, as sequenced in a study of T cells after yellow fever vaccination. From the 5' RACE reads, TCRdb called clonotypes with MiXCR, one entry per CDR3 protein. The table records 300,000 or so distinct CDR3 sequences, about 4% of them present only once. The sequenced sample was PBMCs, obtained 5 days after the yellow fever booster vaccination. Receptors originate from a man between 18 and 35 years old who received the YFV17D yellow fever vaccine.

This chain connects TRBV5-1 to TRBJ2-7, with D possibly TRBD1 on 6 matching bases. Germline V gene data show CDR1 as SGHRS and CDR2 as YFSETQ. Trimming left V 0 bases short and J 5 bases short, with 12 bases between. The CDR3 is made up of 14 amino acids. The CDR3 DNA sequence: TGCGCCAGCAGCTTGGATCCCGACAGGCACGAGCAGTACGTC. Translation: CASSLDPDRHEQYV.

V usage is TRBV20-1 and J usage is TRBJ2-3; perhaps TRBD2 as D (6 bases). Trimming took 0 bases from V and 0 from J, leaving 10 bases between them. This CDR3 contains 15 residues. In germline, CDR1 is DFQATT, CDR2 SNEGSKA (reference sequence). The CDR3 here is CSARDMGGSTDTQYF. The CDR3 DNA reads TGCAGTGCTAGAGATATGGGGGGTAGCACAGATACGCAGTATTTT.

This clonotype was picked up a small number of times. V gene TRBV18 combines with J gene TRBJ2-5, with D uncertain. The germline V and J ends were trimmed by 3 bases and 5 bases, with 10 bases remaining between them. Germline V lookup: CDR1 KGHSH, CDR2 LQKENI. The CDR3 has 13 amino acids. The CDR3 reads CASSPFDQETQYF. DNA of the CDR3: TGTGCCAGCTCACCTTTCGATCAGGAGACCCAGTACTTC.

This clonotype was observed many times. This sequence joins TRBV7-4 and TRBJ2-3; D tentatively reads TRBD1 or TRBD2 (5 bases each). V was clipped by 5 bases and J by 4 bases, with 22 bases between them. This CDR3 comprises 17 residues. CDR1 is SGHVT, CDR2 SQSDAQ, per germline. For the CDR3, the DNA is TGTGCCAGCAGCCTGTCTTGTGGACAACCCGGGGCAGATACGCAGTATTTT. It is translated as CASSLSCGQPGADTQYF.

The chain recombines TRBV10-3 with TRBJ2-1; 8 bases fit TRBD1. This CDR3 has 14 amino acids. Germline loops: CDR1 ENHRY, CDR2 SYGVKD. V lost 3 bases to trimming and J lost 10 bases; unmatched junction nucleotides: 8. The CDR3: CAISDRVPGGEQFF. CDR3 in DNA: TGTGCCATCAGTGACAGGGTCCCAGGGGGCGAGCAGTTCTTC.

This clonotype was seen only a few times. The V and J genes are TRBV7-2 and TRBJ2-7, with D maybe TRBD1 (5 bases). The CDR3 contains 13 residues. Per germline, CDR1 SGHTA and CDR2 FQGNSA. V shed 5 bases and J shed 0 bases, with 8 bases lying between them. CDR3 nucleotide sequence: TGTGCCAGCAGCCGACAGTCCTCCTACGAGCAGTACTTC. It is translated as CASSRQSSYEQYF.

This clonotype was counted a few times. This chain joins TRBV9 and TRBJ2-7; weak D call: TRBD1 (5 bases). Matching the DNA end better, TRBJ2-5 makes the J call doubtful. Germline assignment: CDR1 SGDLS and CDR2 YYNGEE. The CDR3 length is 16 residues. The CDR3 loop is CASSVGAFRDQETQYF. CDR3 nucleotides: TGTGCCAGCAGCGTAGGGGCGTTCAGGGACCAAGAGACCCAGTACTTC.

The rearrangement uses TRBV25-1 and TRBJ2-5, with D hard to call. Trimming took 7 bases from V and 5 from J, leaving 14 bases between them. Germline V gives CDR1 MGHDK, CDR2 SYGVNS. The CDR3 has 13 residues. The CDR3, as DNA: TGTGCCAGCACCCTAATAGGTCGGGAGACCCAGTACTTC. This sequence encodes CASTLIGRETQYF.

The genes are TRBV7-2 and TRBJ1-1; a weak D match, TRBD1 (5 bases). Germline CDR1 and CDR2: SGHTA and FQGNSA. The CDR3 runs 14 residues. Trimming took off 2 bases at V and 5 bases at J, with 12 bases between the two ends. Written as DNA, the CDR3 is TGTGCCAGCAGCTTAAGGGGTTTCGGGACTGAAGCTTTCTTT. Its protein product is CASSLRGFGTEAFF.

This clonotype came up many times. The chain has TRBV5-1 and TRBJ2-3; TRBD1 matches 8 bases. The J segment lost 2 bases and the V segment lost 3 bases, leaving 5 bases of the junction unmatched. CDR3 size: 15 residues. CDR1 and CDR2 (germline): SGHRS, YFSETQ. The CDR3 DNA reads TGCGCCAGCAGCTCGGGGACAGGCCTCACAGATACGCAGTATTTT. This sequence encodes CASSSGTGLTDTQYF.

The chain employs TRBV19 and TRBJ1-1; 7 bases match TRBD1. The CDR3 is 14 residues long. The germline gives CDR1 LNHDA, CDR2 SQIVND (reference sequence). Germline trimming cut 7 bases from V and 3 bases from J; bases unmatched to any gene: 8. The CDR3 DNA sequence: TGTGCCAGTACCCCGACAGGGAATTACACTGAAGCTTTCTTT. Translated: CASTPTGNYTEAFF.

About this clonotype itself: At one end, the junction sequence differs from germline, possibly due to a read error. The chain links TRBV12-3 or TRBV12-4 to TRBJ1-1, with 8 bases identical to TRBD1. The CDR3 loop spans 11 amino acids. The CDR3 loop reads CASSSGQGMGF. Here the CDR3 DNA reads TGTGCCAGCAGTTCAGGACAGGGAATGGGTTTT.

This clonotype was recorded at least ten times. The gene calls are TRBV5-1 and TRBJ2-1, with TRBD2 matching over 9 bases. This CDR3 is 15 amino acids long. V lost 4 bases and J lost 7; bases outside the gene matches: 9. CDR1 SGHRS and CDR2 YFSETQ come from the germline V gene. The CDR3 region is CASSVSGGHPNEQFF. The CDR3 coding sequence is TGCGCCAGCAGCGTCAGCGGGGGGCATCCTAATGAGCAGTTCTTC.

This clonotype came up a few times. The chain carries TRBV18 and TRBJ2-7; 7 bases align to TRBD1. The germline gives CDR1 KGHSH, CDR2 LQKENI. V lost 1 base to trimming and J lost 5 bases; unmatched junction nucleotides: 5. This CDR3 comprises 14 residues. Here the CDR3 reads CASSPQGAPNEQYF. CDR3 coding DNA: TGTGCCAGCTCACCACAGGGGGCGCCCAACGAGCAGTACTTC.

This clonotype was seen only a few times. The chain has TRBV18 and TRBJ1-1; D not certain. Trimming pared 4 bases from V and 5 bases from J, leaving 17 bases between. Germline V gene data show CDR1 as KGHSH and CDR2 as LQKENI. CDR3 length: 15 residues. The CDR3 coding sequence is TGTGCCAGCTCACTGATTGGCGGGTTTTTGACTGAAGCTTTCTTT. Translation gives CASSLIGGFLTEAFF.

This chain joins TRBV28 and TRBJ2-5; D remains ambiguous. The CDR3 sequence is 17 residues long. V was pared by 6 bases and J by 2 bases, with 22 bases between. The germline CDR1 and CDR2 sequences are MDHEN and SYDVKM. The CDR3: CASRPSRAKIRQETQYF. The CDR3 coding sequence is TGTGCCAGCAGGCCCTCAAGGGCAAAGATACGGCAAGAGACCCAGTACTTC. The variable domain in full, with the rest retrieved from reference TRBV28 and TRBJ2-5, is DVKVTQSSRYLVKRTGEKVFLECVQDMDHENMFWYRQDPGLGLRLIYFSYDVKMKEKGDIPEGYSVSREKKERFSLILESASTNQTSMYLCASRPSRAKIRQETQYFGPGTRLLVL.

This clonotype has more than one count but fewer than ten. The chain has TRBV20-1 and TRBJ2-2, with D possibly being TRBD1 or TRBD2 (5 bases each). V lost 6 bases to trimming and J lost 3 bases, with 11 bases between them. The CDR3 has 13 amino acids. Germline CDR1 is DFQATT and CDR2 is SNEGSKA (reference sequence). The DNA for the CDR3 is TGCAGTGCCCCGGGACGCCACACCGGGGAGCTGTTTTTT. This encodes CSAPGRHTGELFF.

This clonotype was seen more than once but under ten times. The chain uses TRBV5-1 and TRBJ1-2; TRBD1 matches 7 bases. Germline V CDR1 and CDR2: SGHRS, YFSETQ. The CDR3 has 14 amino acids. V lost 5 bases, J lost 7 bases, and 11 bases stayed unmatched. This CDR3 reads CASRGGEIGRGYTF. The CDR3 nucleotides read TGCGCCAGCAGAGGGGGCGAAATCGGCCGTGGCTACACCTTC. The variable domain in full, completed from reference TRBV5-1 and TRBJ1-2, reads KAGVTQTPRYLIKTRGQQVTLSCSPISGHRSVSWYQQTPGQGLQFLFEYFSETQRNKGNFPGRFSGRQFSNSRSEMNVSTLELGDSALYLCASRGGEIGRGYTFGSGTRLTVV.

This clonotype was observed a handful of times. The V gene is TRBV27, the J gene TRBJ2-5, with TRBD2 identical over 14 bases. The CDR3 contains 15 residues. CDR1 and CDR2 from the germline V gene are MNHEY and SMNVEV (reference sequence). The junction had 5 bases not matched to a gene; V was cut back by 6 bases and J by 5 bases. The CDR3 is CASRLTSGGDETQYF. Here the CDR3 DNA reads TGTGCCAGCAGGCTGACTAGCGGGGGGGATGAGACCCAGTACTTC.

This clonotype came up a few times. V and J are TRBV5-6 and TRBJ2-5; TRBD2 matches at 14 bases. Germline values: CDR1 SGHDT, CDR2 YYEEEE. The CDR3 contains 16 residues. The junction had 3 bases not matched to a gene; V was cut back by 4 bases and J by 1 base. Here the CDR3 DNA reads TGTGCCAGCAGCAAGGGACTAGCGGGGGTCCAAGAGACCCAGTACTTC. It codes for CASSKGLAGVQETQYF.

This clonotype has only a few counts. CDR3 DNA: TGTGCCTGGAGTGTAATAGGGGGGGCTTTCTTT. Its protein is CAWSVIGGAFF. This sequence joins TRBV30 and TRBJ1-1; D might be TRBD1 (6 bases). The CDR3 spans 11 residues. V gave up 0 bases and J gave up 11 bases, with 10 bases separating them. The germline gives CDR1 GTSNPN, CDR2 SVGIG (reference sequence).

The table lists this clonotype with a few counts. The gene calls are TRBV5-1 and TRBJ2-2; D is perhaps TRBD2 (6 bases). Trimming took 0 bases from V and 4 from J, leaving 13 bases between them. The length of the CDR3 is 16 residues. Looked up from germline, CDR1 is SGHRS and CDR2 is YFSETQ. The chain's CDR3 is CASSLVPGVGTGELFF. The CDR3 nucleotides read TGCGCCAGCAGCTTGGTACCGGGGGTCGGCACCGGGGAGCTGTTTTTT.

CDR3 protein: CASSGTGTAIYGYTF. DNA for the CDR3: TGTGCCAGCAGTGGGACCGGGACAGCAATCTATGGCTACACCTTC. The J gene is TRBJ1-2, the V gene TRBV25-1; 7 bases map to TRBD1. Unmatched junction bases numbered 9, after V lost 4 bases and J lost 4 bases. Germline V gene data show CDR1 as MGHDK and CDR2 as SYGVNS. The CDR3 totals 15 residues.